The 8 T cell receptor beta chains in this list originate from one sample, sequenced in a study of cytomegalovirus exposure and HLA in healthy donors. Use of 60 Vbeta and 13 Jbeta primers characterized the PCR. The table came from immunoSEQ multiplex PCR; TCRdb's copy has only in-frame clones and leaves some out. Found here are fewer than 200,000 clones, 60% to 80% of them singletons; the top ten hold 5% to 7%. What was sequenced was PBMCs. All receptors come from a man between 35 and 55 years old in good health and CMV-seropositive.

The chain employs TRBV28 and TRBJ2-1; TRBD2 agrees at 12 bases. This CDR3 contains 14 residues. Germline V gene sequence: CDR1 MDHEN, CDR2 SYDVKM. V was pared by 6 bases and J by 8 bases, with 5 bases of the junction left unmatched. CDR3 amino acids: CASRTSGSPYEQFF. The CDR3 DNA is TGTGCCAGCAGGACTAGCGGGAGTCCCTATGAGCAGTTCTTC. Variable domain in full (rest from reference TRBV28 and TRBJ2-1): DVKVTQSSRYLVKRTGEKVFLECVQDMDHENMFWYRQDPGLGLRLIYFSYDVKMKEKGDIPEGYSVSREKKERFSLILESASTNQTSMYLCASRTSGSPYEQFFGPGTRLTVL.

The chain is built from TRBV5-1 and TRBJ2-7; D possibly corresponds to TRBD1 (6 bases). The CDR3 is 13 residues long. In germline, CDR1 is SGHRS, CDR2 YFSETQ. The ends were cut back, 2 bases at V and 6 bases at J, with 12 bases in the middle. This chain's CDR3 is CASSFTGSSEQYF. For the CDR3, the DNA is TGCGCCAGCAGCTTCACAGGGTCCAGCGAGCAGTACTTC. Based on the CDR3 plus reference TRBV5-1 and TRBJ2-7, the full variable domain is KAGVTQTPRYLIKTRGQQVTLSCSPISGHRSVSWYQQTPGQGLQFLFEYFSETQRNKGNFPGRFSGRQFSNSRSEMNVSTLELGDSALYLCASSFTGSSEQYFGPGTRLTVT.

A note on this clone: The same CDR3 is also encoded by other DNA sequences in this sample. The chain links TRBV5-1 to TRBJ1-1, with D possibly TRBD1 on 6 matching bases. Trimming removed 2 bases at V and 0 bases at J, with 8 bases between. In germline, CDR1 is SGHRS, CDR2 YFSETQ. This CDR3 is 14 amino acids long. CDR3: CASSLQGMNTEAFF. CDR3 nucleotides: TGCGCCAGCAGCTTACAGGGCATGAACACTGAAGCTTTCTTT.

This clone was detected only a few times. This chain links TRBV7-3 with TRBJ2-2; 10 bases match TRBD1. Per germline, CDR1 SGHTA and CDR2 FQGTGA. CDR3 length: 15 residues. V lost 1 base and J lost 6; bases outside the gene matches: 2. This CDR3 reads CASSLRGTGAGELFF. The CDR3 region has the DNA TGTGCCAGCAGCTTAAGAGGGACAGGGGCCGGGGAGCTGTTTTTT.

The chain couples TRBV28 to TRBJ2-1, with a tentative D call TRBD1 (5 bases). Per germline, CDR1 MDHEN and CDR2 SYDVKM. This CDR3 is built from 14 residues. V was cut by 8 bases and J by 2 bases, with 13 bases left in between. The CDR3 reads CASSRAGAYNEQFF. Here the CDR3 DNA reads TGTGCCAGCTCCAGGGCTGGGGCCTACAATGAGCAGTTCTTC.

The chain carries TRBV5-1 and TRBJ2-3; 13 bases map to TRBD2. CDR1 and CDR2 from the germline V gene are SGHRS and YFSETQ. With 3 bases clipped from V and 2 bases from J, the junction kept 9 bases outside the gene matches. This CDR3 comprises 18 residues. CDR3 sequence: CASSSRTSGSRTTDTQYF. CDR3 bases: TGCGCCAGCAGCTCCCGGACTAGCGGGAGCAGAACCACAGATACGCAGTATTTT.

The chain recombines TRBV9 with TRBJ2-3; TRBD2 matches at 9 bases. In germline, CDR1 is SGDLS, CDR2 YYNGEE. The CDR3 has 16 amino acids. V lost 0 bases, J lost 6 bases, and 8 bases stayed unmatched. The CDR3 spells CASSVEMREGQDTQYF. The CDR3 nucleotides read TGTGCCAGCAGCGTAGAAATGCGGGAGGGACAGGATACGCAGTATTTT.

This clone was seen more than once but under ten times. CDR3 residues: CASSPVTRDTEAFF. DNA of the CDR3: TGTGCCAGCAGCCCAGTGACTAGGGACACTGAAGCTTTCTTT. This chain links TRBV5-4 with TRBJ1-1; D unresolved. Trimming took 4 bases from V and 3 from J, leaving 13 bases between them. Germline values: CDR1 SGHNT, CDR2 YYREEE (reference sequence). This CDR3 region has 14 residues.